Listed here are 24 T cell receptor beta chains from one sample, sequenced in a study of metastatic and nonmetastatic thyroid tumors. TCRdb re-called clones from the PCR reads using MiXCR. The sample records tens of thousands of clones, about 22% being singletons. Patients had received no treatment of any kind before thyroid surgery. The sample consisted of blood. The receptor source for this set is a male donor with papillary thyroid cancer or a benign thyroid nodule (not recorded which). Some clones in this sample may be carry-over from other donors' samples.

By proportion, this clone is medium-sized. V usage is TRBV4-2 and J usage is TRBJ2-3; D tentatively fits TRBD1 or TRBD2 (6 bases each). The ends were cut back, 0 bases at V and 3 bases at J, with 22 bases in the middle. From germline, CDR1 is LGHNA and CDR2 YNFKEQ. The CDR3 has 19 residues. This chain's CDR3 is CASSQEWVLQGLGTDTQYF. DNA for the CDR3: TGTGCCAGCAGCCAAGAATGGGTCCTACAGGGACTTGGAACAGATACGCAGTATTTT.

Many counts were recorded for this clone. This chain joins TRBV12-3 or TRBV12-4 and TRBJ1-5; 11 bases agree with TRBD1. After removal of 4 bases from V and 7 bases from J, the junction contained 12 bases not matched to a gene. The CDR3 totals 17 residues. The CDR3 sequence: CASSSGQGAIRQQPQHF. DNA of the CDR3: TGTGCCAGCAGTTCTGGACAGGGGGCAATTCGTCAGCAGCCCCAGCATTTT.

This sequence joins TRBV19 and TRBJ1-1, with D unresolved. The CDR3 length is 12 residues. Trimming took 6 bases from V and 8 from J, leaving 13 bases between them. CDR1 is LNHDA and CDR2 is SQIVND in the germline V gene (reference sequence). This chain's CDR3 is CASRSGRSEAFF. The CDR3 bases are TGTGCCAGTAGATCCGGACGTTCGGAAGCTTTCTTT.

This clone was detected many times. The chain has TRBV27 and TRBJ2-7; tentatively, D is TRBD2 (5 bases). V was pared by 4 bases and J by 5 bases, with 12 bases between. The germline V gene encodes CDR1 MNHEY and CDR2 SMNVEV (reference sequence). The length of the CDR3 is 13 residues. The CDR3 is CASSYTGLDEQYF. DNA of the CDR3: TGTGCCAGCAGTTACACCGGACTCGACGAGCAGTACTTC.

The rearrangement links TRBV6-1 to TRBJ1-1; TRBD1 agrees at 7 bases. V trimming: 6 bases; J trimming: 3 bases; junction bases outside the gene matches: 10. CDR3 length: 15 amino acids. Germline CDR1 reads MNHNS; CDR2 reads SASEGT. This CDR3 reads CASSDIVDRDTEAFF. The CDR3 region has the DNA TGTGCCAGCAGCGACATCGTAGACAGGGACACTGAAGCTTTCTTT.

This clone was seen many times. Within the sample, other DNA sequences also encode this same CDR3. The chain joins TRBV9 to TRBJ2-1, with unresolved D. Germline assignment: CDR1 SGDLS and CDR2 YYNGEE. This CDR3 is built from 13 residues. Trimming took 4 bases from V and 7 from J, leaving 12 bases between them. The CDR3: CASSPPGVNEQFF. Written as DNA, the CDR3 is TGTGCCAGCAGCCCGCCGGGTGTAAATGAGCAGTTCTTC. Variable domain in full (rest from reference TRBV9 and TRBJ2-1): DSGVTQTPKHLITATGQRVTLRCSPRSGDLSVYWYQQSLDQGLQFLIQYYNGEERAKGNILERFSAQQFPDLHSELNLSSLELGDSALYFCASSPPGVNEQFFGPGTRLTVL.

This clone was seen repeatedly, ten times or more. The V and J genes are TRBV28 and TRBJ1-5; the D is unclear. Trimming stripped 6 bases from V and 4 bases from J, with 7 bases between. The CDR3 runs to 12 residues. CDR1 and CDR2 from the germline V gene are MDHEN and SYDVKM. CDR3 region: CASRIANQPQHF. As DNA, the CDR3 is TGTGCCAGCAGAATCGCGAATCAGCCCCAGCATTTT.

This clone turned up a few times. The chain joins TRBV12-3 or TRBV12-4 to TRBJ1-2; 9 positions agree with TRBD1. The CDR3 totals 13 residues. V was clipped by 5 bases and J by 8 bases; unmatched bases: 6. CDR3 DNA: TGTGCCAGCAGTCCGGGACAGGGTATAGGCTACACCTTC. Amino acids: CASSPGQGIGYTF.

This clone was detected a few times. The rearrangement links TRBV19 to TRBJ1-2; possible D gene TRBD1, 6 bases. The length of the CDR3 is 14 residues. Germline assignment: CDR1 LNHDA and CDR2 SQIVND (reference sequence). V lost 6 bases and J lost 4, with 15 bases in between. The CDR3 loop reads CASSPLQGLYGYTF. CDR3 DNA sequence: TGTGCCAGTAGCCCTCTACAGGGACTCTATGGCTACACCTTC.

This clone has a count of ten or more. The chain is built from TRBV30 and TRBJ2-3, with 11 bases lining up with TRBD2. V shed 3 bases and J 3 bases; nucleotides not matched to a gene: 14. The CDR3 runs 18 residues. Germline CDR1 reads GTSNPN; CDR2 reads SVGIG (reference sequence). The CDR3 DNA sequence: TGTGCCTGGAGGGGGCAGGGGGCTAGCGGGAGGCCAACAGATACGCAGTATTTT. Protein sequence: CAWRGQGASGRPTDTQYF. The full variable domain, completed using reference TRBV30 and TRBJ2-3, is SQTIHQWPATLVQPVGSPLSLECTVEGTSNPNLYWYRQAAGRGLQLLFYSVGIGQISSEVPQNLSASRPQDRQFILSSKKLLLSDSGFYLCAWRGQGASGRPTDTQYFGPGTRLTVL.

This chain joins TRBV7-2 and TRBJ2-7; 14 bases fit TRBD2. The V gene's germline CDR1 is SGHTA and CDR2 FQGNSA. V trimming: 3 bases; J trimming: 4 bases; junction bases outside the gene matches: 8. The length of the CDR3 is 17 residues. CDR3: CASSFSPGTSGRYEQYF. The CDR3 bases are TGTGCCAGCAGCTTCAGCCCCGGGACTAGCGGGAGATACGAGCAGTACTTC.

J is TRBJ2-7 and V is TRBV5-8; D might be TRBD1 (6 bases). In germline, CDR1 is SGHTS, CDR2 YDEGEE. This CDR3 has 15 residues. Trimming left V 4 bases short and J 2 bases short, with 16 bases between. The CDR3 DNA is TGTGCCAGCAGCAGAGGACAGCCGGAAACCTACGAGCAGTACTTC. The encoded protein is CASSRGQPETYEQYF.

This clone was seen only a few times. The chain has TRBV6-1 and TRBJ2-7, with a tentative D call TRBD1 (6 bases). This CDR3 is built from 14 residues. V lost 4 bases and J lost 2, with 12 bases in between. Germline V gives CDR1 MNHNS, CDR2 SASEGT. The CDR3 is CASSARTEAYEQYF. Here the CDR3 DNA reads TGTGCCAGCAGTGCGAGGACAGAGGCCTACGAGCAGTACTTC.

To note about this clone: This may be a read error: a much more frequent sequence differs by one nucleotide. Other DNA sequences within the sample encode an identical CDR3. This chain links TRBV20-1 with TRBJ2-5, with D perhaps matching TRBD2 (6 bases). The germline V gene has CDR1 DFQATT and CDR2 SNEGSKA (reference sequence). This CDR3 contains 15 residues. CDR3 DNA sequence: TGCAGTGCTAGAGGTATATCGGGAGACCAAGAGACGCAGTACTTC. It translates to CSARGISGDQETQYF.

Notes on this clone: Other DNA sequences of this sample code for an identical CDR3. The chain links TRBV3-1 to TRBJ2-7; 10 bases are a match to TRBD2. V shed 4 bases and J 1 base; nucleotides not matched to a gene: 7. The CDR3 contains 16 residues. Germline-derived CDR1 and CDR2 are LGHDT and YNNKEL (reference sequence). This chain's CDR3 is CASSLRTSGASYEQYF. The CDR3 coding sequence is TGTGCCAGCAGCCTGAGGACTAGCGGAGCGTCCTACGAGCAGTACTTC.

The table lists this clone with a few counts. The rearrangement links TRBV24-1 to TRBJ2-3, with no clear D. The CDR3 loop spans 14 amino acids. V was pared by 1 base and J by 4 bases, with 8 bases between. CDR1 and CDR2 from the germline V gene are KGHDR and SFDVKD. The CDR3 DNA follows: TGTGCCACCAGTGATTTCTCAGTGGCAGATACGCAGTATTTT. It specifies CATSDFSVADTQYF.

This clone was seen repeatedly, ten times or more. The V call is TRBV7-9, the J call TRBJ2-5; D unclear. V was clipped by 1 base and J by 5 bases, with 8 bases between them. Germline V lookup: CDR1 SEHNR, CDR2 FQNEAQ (reference sequence). CDR3 length: 13 amino acids. As DNA, the CDR3 is TGTGCCAGCAGCTTAGTACGGGTCGAGACCCAGTACTTC. It is translated as CASSLVRVETQYF.

This clone was observed a single time. The chain has TRBV11-2 and TRBJ1-3; 9 bases fit TRBD1. The V gene end was trimmed by 8 bases and the J gene end by 1 base; junction bases not matched to a gene: 9. The CDR3 runs 16 residues. CDR1 is SGHAT and CDR2 is FQNNGV in the germline V gene. In DNA, the CDR3 is TGTGCCAGCGGTAGGACAGGGGCTGGTTCTGGAAACACCATATATTTT. Protein sequence: CASGRTGAGSGNTIYF.

The chain combines TRBV28 with TRBJ1-2; maybe TRBD1 (5 bases). The CDR3 runs to 12 residues. V was pared by 3 bases and J by 8 bases, with 10 bases between. Germline V CDR1 and CDR2: MDHEN, SYDVKM. CDR3 region: CASSFTGGGYTF. The CDR3 DNA is TGTGCCAGCAGTTTCACAGGCGGAGGCTACACCTTC.

This clone appeared many times. The rearrangement uses TRBV15 and TRBJ2-7; D might be TRBD2 (5 bases). The V and J ends lost 1 base and 2 bases respectively, with 9 bases between them. Germline CDR1 and CDR2: LNHNV and YYDKDF (reference sequence). CDR3 length equals 14 residues. The CDR3 loop is CATSRGTEAYEQYF. DNA for the CDR3: TGTGCCACCAGCAGAGGCACGGAGGCCTACGAGCAGTACTTC. Full variable domain (missing parts from reference TRBV15 and TRBJ2-7): DAMVIQNPRYQVTQFGKPVTLSCSQTLNHNVMYWYQQKSSQAPKLLFHYYDKDFNNEADTPDNFQSRRPNTSFCFLDIRSPGLGDTAMYLCATSRGTEAYEQYFGPGTRLTVT.

In its sample, this clone was seen many times. The V gene is TRBV11-2, the J gene TRBJ2-4, with D unresolved. Trimming stripped 1 base from V and 6 bases from J, with 10 bases between. The CDR3 is made up of 14 amino acids. Germline CDR1 is SGHAT and CDR2 is FQNNGV. CDR3 DNA: TGTGCCAGCAGCTTAGCGTCCAGGACAAACATTCAGTACTTC. As protein: CASSLASRTNIQYF.

V usage is TRBV19 and J usage is TRBJ1-5, with a tentative D call TRBD1 (5 bases). The CDR3 spans 16 residues. V was clipped by 3 bases and J by 5 bases, with 17 bases between them. Per the germline V gene, CDR1 is LNHDA and CDR2 is SQIVND (reference sequence). The DNA of the CDR3 is TGTGCCAGTAGTATTTTAGAGGGGAAAGGGGATCAGCCCCAGCATTTT. Its translation: CASSILEGKGDQPQHF.

This clone was detected only a few times. The chain couples TRBV18 to TRBJ2-3; TRBD2 matches at 8 bases. With V trimmed by 0 bases and J by 8 bases, 7 bases remained unmatched. There are 15 residues in the CDR3. CDR1 and CDR2 from the germline V gene are KGHSH and LQKENI. This CDR3 is CASSPPSGGPGTQYF. In nucleotides, the CDR3 is TGTGCCAGCTCACCACCGAGCGGGGGCCCCGGTACGCAGTATTTT.

This clone has a count of ten or more. The CDR3 bases are TGTGCCAGCAGCTTAGCTCCCGGGAAAGAGACCCAGTACTTC. It specifies CASSLAPGKETQYF. The chain recombines TRBV11-2 with TRBJ2-5; a weak D match, TRBD2 (5 bases). There are 14 residues in the CDR3. The germline V gene has CDR1 SGHAT and CDR2 FQNNGV. V gave up 1 base and J gave up 3 bases, with 9 bases separating them.